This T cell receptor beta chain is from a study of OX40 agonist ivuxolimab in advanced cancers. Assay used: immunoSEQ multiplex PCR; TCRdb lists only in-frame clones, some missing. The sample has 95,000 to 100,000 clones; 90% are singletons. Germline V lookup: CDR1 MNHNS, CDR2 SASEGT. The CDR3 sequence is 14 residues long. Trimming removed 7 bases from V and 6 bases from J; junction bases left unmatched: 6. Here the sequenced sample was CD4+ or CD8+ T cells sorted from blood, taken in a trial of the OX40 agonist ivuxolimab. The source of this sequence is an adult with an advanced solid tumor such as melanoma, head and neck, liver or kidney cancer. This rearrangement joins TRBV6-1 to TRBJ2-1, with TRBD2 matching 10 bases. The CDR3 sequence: CASKTSGDLNEQFF. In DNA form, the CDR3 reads TGTGCCAGCAAAACTAGCGGGGATCTCAATGAGCAGTTCTTC.